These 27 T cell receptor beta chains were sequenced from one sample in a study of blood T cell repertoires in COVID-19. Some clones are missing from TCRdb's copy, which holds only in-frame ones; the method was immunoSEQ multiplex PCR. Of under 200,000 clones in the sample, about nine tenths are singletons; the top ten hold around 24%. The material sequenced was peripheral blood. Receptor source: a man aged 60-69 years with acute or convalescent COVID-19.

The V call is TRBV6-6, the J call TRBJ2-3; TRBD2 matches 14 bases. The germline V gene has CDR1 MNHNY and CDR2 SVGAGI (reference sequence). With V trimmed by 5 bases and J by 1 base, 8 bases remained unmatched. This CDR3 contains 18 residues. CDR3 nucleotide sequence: TGTGCCAGCAGTCGCGGACTAGCGGGAGGAGGGGGCACAGATACGCAGTATTTT. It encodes CASSRGLAGGGGTDTQYF.

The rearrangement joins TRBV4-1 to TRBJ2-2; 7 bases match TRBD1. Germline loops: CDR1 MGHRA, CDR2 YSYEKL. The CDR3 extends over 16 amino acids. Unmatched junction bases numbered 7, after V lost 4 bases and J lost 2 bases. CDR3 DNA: TGCGCCAGCAGCCGATGGACAGGAACAAACACCGGGGAGCTGTTTTTT. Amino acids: CASSRWTGTNTGELFF.

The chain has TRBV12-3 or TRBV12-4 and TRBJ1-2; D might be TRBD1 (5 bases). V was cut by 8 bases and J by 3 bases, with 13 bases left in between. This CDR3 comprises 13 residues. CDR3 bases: TGTGCCAGCCTAGGGGCCTGGGACTATGGCTACACCTTC. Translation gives CASLGAWDYGYTF.

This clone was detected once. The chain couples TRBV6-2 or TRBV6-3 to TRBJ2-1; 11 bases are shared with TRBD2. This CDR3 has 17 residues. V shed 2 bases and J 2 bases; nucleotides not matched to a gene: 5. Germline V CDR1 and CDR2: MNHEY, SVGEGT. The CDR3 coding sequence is TGTGCCAGCAGTTACGGAACTAGCGGGAGAACCTACAATGAGCAGTTCTTC. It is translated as CASSYGTSGRTYNEQFF.

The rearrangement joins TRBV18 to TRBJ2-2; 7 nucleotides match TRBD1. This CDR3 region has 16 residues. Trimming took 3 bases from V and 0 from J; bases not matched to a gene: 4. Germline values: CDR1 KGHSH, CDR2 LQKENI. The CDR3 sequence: CASSPTGKSNTGELFF. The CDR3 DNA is TGTGCCAGCTCACCGACAGGGAAATCGAACACCGGGGAGCTGTTTTTT.

CDR3 DNA: TGTGCCACCAGTGGGGGGGGTCCGACCTACGAGCAGTACGTC. Its protein is CATSGGGPTYEQYV. The genes are TRBV24-1 and TRBJ2-7, with 7 bases fitting TRBD2. Germline V gives CDR1 KGHDR, CDR2 SFDVKD. The CDR3 is 14 residues long. The V and J ends lost 5 bases and 2 bases, in that order; junction bases with no gene match: 5.

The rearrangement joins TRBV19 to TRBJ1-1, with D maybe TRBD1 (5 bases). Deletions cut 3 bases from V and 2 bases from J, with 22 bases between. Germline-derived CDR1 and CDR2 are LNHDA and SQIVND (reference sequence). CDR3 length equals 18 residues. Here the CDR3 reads CASSMGRQLGWGNTEAFF. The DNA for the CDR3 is TGTGCCAGTAGTATGGGTCGACAGTTGGGGTGGGGAAACACTGAAGCTTTCTTT.

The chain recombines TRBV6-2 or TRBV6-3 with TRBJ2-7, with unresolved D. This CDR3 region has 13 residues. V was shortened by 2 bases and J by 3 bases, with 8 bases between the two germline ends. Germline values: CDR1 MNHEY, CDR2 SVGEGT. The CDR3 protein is CASSYGHLYEQYV. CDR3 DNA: TGTGCCAGCAGTTACGGGCACCTCTACGAGCAGTACGTC.

The CDR3 DNA follows: TGTGCCAGCAGCCCCTCCCCAACAGGGGCAGGGGGCTACACCTTC. It yields the protein CASSPSPTGAGGYTF. The chain joins TRBV11-3 to TRBJ1-2, with TRBD1 matching over 7 bases. The V segment lost 5 bases and the J segment 8 bases; nucleotides outside the gene matches: 14. Germline lookup yields CDR1 SGHNT and CDR2 YENEEA. This CDR3 has 15 residues.

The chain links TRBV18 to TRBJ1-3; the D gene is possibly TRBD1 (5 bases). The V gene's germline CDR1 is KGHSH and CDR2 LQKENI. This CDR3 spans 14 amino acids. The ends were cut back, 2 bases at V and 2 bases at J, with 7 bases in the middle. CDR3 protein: CASSPGTAGNTIYF. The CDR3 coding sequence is TGTGCCAGCTCACCAGGGACTGCTGGAAACACCATATATTTT.

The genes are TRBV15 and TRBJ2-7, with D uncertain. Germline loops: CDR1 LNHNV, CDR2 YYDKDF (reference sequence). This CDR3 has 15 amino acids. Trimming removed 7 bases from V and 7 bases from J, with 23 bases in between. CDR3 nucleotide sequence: TGTGCCACCAAAACGCTTGGCGGAACCCCCGGGGAGCAGTACTTC. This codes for CATKTLGGTPGEQYF.

The CDR3 DNA reads as TGTGCCAGCTTTAACAGGCAGGGTAACTATGGCTACACCTTC. This translates into CASFNRQGNYGYTF. The chain recombines TRBV28 with TRBJ1-2; possibly TRBD1 for D (5 bases). The CDR3 has 14 residues. Trimming left V 8 bases short and J 1 base short, with 14 bases between. Germline V gene lookup returns CDR1 MDHEN and CDR2 SYDVKM.

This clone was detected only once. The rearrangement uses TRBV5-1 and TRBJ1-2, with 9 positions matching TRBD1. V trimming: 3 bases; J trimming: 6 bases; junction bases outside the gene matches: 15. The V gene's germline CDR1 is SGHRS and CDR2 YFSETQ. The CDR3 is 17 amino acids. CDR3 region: CASSSKPPGQGNNGYTF. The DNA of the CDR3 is TGCGCCAGCAGCTCCAAACCGCCCGGACAGGGGAACAATGGCTACACCTTC.

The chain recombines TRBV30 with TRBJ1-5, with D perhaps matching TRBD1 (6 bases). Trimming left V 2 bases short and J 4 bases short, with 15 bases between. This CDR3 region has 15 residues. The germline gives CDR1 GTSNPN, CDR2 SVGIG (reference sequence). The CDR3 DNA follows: TGTGCCTGGAGTTTCCGGACAGCCAAGAATCAGCCCCAGCATTTT. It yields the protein CAWSFRTAKNQPQHF.

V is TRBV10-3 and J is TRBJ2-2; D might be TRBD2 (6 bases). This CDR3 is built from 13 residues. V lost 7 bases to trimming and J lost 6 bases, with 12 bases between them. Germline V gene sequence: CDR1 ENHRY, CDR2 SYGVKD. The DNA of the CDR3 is TGTGCCATCACCGAAGGGGAGGCCGGGGAGCTGTTTTTT. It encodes CAITEGEAGELFF.

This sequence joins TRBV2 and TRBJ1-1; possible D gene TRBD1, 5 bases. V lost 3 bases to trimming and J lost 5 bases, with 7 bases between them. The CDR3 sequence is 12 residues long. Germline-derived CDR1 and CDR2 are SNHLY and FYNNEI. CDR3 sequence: CASSDRETEAFF. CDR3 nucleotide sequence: TGTGCCAGCAGTGACAGGGAAACTGAAGCTTTCTTT.

The DNA of the CDR3 is TGCAGCGTTGAAGCCGGGACACCGCACAGTGGCTACACCTTC. It specifies CSVEAGTPHSGYTF. This sequence joins TRBV29-1 and TRBJ1-2, with D possibly TRBD1 on 6 matching bases. Between the trimmed V and J ends, which lost 1 base and 7 bases, there was a span of 16 bases. The CDR3 covers 14 residues. From germline, CDR1 is SQVTM and CDR2 ANQGSEA.

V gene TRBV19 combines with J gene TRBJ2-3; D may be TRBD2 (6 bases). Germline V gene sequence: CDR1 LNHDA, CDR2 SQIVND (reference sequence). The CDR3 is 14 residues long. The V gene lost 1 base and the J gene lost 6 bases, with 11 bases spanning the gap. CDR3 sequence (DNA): TGTGCCAGTAGTATAGGGGGGGAGTCCGATACGCAGTATTTT. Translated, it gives CASSIGGESDTQYF.

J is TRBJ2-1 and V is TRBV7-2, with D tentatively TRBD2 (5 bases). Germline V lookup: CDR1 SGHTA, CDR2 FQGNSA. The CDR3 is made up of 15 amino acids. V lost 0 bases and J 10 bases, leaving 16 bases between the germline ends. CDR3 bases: TGTGCCAGCAGCTTAGCGGGAGATCGGACGGGCGAGCAGTTCTTC. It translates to CASSLAGDRTGEQFF.

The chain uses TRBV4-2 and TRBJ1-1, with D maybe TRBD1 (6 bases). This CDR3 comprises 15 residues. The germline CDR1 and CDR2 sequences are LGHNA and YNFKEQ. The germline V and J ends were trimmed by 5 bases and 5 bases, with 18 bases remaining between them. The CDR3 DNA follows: TGTGCCAGCAGCTCATCAGAAGGGGGGGTTACTGAAGCTTTCTTT. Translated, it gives CASSSSEGGVTEAFF.

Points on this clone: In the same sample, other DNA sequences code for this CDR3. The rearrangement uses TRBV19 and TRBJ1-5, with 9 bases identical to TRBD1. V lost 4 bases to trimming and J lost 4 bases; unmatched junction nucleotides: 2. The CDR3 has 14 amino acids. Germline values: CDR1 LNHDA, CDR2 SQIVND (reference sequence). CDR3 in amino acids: CASSRGQGNQPQHF. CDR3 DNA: TGTGCCAGTAGTAGGGGACAGGGTAATCAGCCCCAGCATTTT.

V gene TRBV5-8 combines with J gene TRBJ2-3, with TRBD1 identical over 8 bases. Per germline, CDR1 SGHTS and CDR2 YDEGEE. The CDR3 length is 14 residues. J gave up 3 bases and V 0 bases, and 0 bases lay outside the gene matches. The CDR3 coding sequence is TGTGCCAGCAGCTTGGACAGGGGGACAGATACGCAGTATTTT. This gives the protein CASSLDRGTDTQYF. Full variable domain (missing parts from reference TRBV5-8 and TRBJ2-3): EAGVTQSPTHLIKTRGQQATLRCSPISGHTSVYWYQQALGLGLQFLLWYDEGEERNRGNFPPRFSGRQFPNYSSELNVNALELEDSALYLCASSLDRGTDTQYFGPGTRLTVL.

In nucleotides, the CDR3 is TGTGCCACCTTAAAACACCCCATAAGCTACACCTTC. Translating it yields CATLKHPISYTF. The chain has TRBV24-1 and TRBJ1-2; D unclear. The CDR3 consists of 12 residues. Germline V gene lookup returns CDR1 KGHDR and CDR2 SFDVKD. Trimming removed 9 bases at V and 9 bases at J, with 16 bases between.

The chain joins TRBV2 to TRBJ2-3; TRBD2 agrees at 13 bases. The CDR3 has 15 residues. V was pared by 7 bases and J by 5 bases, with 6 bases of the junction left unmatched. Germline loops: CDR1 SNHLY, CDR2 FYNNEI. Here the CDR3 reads CASNIRTSGGDTQYF. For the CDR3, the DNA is TGTGCCAGCAACATCAGGACTAGCGGGGGAGATACGCAGTATTTT. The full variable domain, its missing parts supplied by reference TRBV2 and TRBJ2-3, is EPEVTQTPSHQVTQMGQEVILRCVPISNHLYFYWYRQILGQKVEFLVSFYNNEISEKSEIFDDQFSVERPDGSNFTLKIRSTKLEDSAMYFCASNIRTSGGDTQYFGPGTRLTVL.

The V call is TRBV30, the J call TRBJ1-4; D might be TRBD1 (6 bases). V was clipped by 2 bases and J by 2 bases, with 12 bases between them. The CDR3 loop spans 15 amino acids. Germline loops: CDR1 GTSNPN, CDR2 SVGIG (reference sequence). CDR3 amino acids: CAWSYRGMTNEKLFF. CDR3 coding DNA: TGTGCCTGGAGTTATAGGGGGATGACTAATGAAAAACTGTTTTTT. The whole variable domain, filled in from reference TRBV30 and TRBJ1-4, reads SQTIHQWPATLVQPVGSPLSLECTVEGTSNPNLYWYRQAAGRGLQLLFYSVGIGQISSEVPQNLSASRPQDRQFILSSKKLLLSDSGFYLCAWSYRGMTNEKLFFGSGTQLSVL.

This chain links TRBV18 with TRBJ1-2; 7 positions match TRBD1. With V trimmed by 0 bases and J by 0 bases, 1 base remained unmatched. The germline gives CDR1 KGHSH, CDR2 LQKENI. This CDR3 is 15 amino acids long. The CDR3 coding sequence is TGTGCCAGCTCACCACCGACAGGGTCTAACTATGGCTACACCTTC. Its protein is CASSPPTGSNYGYTF.

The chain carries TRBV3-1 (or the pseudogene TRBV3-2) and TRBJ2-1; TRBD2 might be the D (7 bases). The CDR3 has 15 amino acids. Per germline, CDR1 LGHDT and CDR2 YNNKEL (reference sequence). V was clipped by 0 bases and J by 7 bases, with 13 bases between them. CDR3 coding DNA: TGTGCCAGCAGCCAAGATTGGGGGGGGCCAAATGAGCAGTTCTTC. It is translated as CASSQDWGGPNEQFF.